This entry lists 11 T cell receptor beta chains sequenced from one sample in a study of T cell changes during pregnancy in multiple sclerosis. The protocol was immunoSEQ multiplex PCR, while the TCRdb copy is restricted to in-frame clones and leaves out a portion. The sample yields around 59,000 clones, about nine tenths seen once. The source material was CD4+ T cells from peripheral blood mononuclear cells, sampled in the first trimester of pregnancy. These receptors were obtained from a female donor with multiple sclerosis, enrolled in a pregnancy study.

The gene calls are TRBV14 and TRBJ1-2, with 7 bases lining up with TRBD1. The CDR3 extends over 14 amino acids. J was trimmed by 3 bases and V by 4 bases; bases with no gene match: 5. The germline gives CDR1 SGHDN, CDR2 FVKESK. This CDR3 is CASSRDRADYGYTF. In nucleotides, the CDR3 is TGTGCCAGCAGCCGAGACAGGGCGGACTATGGCTACACCTTC.

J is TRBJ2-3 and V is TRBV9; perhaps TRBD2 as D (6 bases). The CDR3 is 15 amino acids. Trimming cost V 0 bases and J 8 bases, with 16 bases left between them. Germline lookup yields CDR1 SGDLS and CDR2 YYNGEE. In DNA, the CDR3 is TGTGCCAGCAGCGTAGGTCTAGCGAACCTTGGTACGCAGTATTTT. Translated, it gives CASSVGLANLGTQYF.

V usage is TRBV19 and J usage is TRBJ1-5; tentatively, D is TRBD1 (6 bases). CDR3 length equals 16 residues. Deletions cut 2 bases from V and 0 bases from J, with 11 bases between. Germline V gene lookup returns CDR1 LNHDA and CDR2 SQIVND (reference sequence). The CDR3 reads CASSITAGASNQPQHF. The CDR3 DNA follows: TGTGCCAGTAGTATAACGGCAGGGGCTAGCAATCAGCCCCAGCATTTT.

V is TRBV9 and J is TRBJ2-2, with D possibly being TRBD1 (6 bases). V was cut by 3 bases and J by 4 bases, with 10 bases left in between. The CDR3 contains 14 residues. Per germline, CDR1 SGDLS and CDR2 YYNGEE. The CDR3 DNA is TGTGCCAGCAGCGCAGTCAGGGGCACCGGGGAGCTGTTTTTT. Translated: CASSAVRGTGELFF.

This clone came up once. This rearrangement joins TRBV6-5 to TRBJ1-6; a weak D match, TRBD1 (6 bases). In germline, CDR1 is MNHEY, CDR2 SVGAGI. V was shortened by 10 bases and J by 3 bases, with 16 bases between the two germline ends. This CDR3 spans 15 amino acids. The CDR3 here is CATQDSLIYNSPLHF. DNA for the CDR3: TGTGCCACCCAGGACAGTCTAATCTATAATTCACCCCTCCACTTT.

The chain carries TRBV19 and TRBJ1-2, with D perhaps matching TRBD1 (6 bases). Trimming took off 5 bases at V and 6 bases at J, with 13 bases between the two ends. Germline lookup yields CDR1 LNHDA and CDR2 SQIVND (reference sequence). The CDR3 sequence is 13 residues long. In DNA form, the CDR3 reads TGTGCCAGTAGTCCGTTAGGGACAAATGGCTACACCTTC. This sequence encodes CASSPLGTNGYTF.

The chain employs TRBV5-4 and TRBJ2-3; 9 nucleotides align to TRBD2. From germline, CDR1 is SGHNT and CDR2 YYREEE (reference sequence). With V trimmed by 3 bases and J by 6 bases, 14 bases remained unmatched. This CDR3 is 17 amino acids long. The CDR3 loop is CASSSPALAGSGDTQYF. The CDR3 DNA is TGTGCCAGCAGCTCCCCCGCGCTAGCGGGGTCCGGGGATACGCAGTATTTT.

DNA for the CDR3: TGTGCCAGCACCCCGACTAGTCCGGGCCACAATGAGCAGTTCTTC. The encoded protein is CASTPTSPGHNEQFF. The chain recombines TRBV7-9 with TRBJ2-1; a possible D gene is TRBD2 (6 bases). The CDR3 length is 15 residues. The germline V gene has CDR1 SEHNR and CDR2 FQNEAQ (reference sequence). V was cut by 7 bases and J by 5 bases, with 18 bases left in between.

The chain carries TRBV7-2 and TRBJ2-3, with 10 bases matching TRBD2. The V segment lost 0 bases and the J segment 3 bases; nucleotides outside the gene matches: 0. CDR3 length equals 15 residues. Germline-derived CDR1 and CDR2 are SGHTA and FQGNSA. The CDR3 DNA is TGTGCCAGCAGCTTAGCAGCGGGGGGGACAGATACGCAGTATTTT. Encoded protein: CASSLAAGGTDTQYF.

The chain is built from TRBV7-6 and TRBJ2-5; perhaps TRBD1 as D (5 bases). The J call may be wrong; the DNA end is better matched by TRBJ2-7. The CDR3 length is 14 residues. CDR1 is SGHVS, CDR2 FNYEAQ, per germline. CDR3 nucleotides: TGTGCCAGCAGCTTAGACAGGACCTCCTACGAGCAGTACTTC. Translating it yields CASSLDRTSYEQYF.

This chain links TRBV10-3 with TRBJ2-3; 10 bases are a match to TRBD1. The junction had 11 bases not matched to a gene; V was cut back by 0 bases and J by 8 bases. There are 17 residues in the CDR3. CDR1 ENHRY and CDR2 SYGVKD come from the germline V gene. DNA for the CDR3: TGTGCCATCAGTGAGTCCCGACAGGGGGCAGCGATTGCTACGCAGTATTTT. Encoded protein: CAISESRQGAAIATQYF.